Following are 18 T cell receptor beta chains from one sample sequenced in a study of cytomegalovirus exposure and HLA in healthy donors. Researchers ran the PCR with 60 Vbeta and 13 Jbeta primers. Produced via immunoSEQ multiplex PCR; TCRdb's table is partial and in-frame only. The profile covers 200,000 or so clones, with around four fifths appearing a single time and 6.5% taken by the ten largest. The sample comprised PBMCs. The receptors come from a woman in her 50s in good health and CMV-seropositive.

The V and J genes are TRBV4-1 and TRBJ1-2, with a possible D match to TRBD1 (6 bases). V was pared by 0 bases and J by 0 bases, with 11 bases between. Germline V gene sequence: CDR1 MGHRA, CDR2 YSYEKL. The CDR3 is made up of 16 amino acids. CDR3 DNA: TGCGCCAGCAGCCAAGACTTTAGGACAGCTAACTATGGCTACACCTTC. Its protein is CASSQDFRTANYGYTF.

The genes are TRBV7-9 and TRBJ2-5, with a weak D call TRBD2 (6 bases). The DNA end is a closer match to TRBJ2-7, so the J assignment may be wrong. The CDR3 consists of 14 residues. Germline loops: CDR1 SEHNR, CDR2 FQNEAQ (reference sequence). The CDR3 DNA follows: TGTGCCAGCAGCTCCGGAGGGGCTACGGACGAGCAGTACTTC. This encodes CASSSGGATDEQYF.

Only one count was recorded for this clone. This rearrangement joins TRBV11-2 to TRBJ2-1; a possible D gene is TRBD2 (6 bases). Trimming took off 5 bases at V and 5 bases at J, with 10 bases between the two ends. Germline CDR1 SGHAT, CDR2 FQNNGV. The CDR3 totals 13 residues. The CDR3 DNA is TGTGCCAGCAGCCCGGGACTGGACAATGAGCAGTTCTTC. It encodes CASSPGLDNEQFF.

This chain links TRBV9 with TRBJ2-2; 7 bases match TRBD2. V shed 4 bases and J 5 bases; nucleotides not matched to a gene: 8. The germline gives CDR1 SGDLS, CDR2 YYNGEE. The length of the CDR3 is 15 residues. The CDR3 region has the DNA TGTGCCAGCAGCCTGGGGGGGAGGAGTACCGGGGAGCTGTTTTTT. Translated, it gives CASSLGGRSTGELFF.

The chain is built from TRBV5-1 and TRBJ2-3; 13 nucleotides match TRBD2. Germline CDR1 and CDR2: SGHRS and YFSETQ. The CDR3 covers 16 residues. V was clipped by 3 bases and J by 2 bases; unmatched bases: 3. The CDR3 region is CASSYGTSGVTDTQYF. CDR3 coding DNA: TGCGCCAGCAGCTACGGGACTAGCGGGGTCACAGATACGCAGTATTTT. The variable domain in full, with the rest retrieved from reference TRBV5-1 and TRBJ2-3, is KAGVTQTPRYLIKTRGQQVTLSCSPISGHRSVSWYQQTPGQGLQFLFEYFSETQRNKGNFPGRFSGRQFSNSRSEMNVSTLELGDSALYLCASSYGTSGVTDTQYFGPGTRLTVL.

This rearrangement joins TRBV19 to TRBJ2-6; 7 nucleotides line up with TRBD2. J lost 1 base, V lost 5 bases, and 14 bases had no gene match. In germline, CDR1 is LNHDA, CDR2 SQIVND (reference sequence). This CDR3 region has 19 residues. DNA for the CDR3: TGTGCCAGTAGTCGACAAGCGGGAACCGTGGTGTCTGGGGCCAACGTCCTGACTTTC. It is translated as CASSRQAGTVVSGANVLTF.

This rearrangement joins TRBV7-8 to TRBJ2-3, with 8 bases matching TRBD1. The germline gives CDR1 SGHVS, CDR2 FQNEAQ. After removal of 6 bases from V and 0 bases from J, the junction contained 5 bases not matched to a gene. This CDR3 spans 15 amino acids. CDR3 in DNA: TGTGCCAGCAGTTTTAACAGGGGGAGCACAGATACGCAGTATTTT. This sequence encodes CASSFNRGSTDTQYF.

This chain links TRBV19 with TRBJ2-3, with unresolved D. The CDR3 totals 11 residues. V was shortened by 6 bases and J by 6 bases, with 7 bases between the two germline ends. CDR1 is LNHDA and CDR2 is SQIVND in the germline V gene (reference sequence). The CDR3 region is CASRLGDTQYF. In nucleotides, the CDR3 is TGTGCCAGTAGACTCGGGGATACGCAGTATTTT.

This clone was observed a handful of times. V gene TRBV4-3 combines with J gene TRBJ2-5; TRBD2 might be the D (6 bases). In germline, CDR1 is LGHNA, CDR2 YSLEER. Trimming removed 3 bases at V and 2 bases at J, with 7 bases between. The CDR3 totals 13 residues. The CDR3 DNA follows: TGCGCCAGCAGCCAGACTAGGCAAGAGACCCAGTACTTC. Translated: CASSQTRQETQYF.

The chain uses TRBV5-1 and TRBJ2-7, with TRBD2 matching 8 bases. Germline V CDR1 and CDR2: SGHRS, YFSETQ. Trimming removed 5 bases from V and 5 bases from J; junction bases left unmatched: 12. This CDR3 has 15 amino acids. The DNA of the CDR3 is TGCGCCAGCAGTCGCCCCGGGGGGGAGGCGGACGAGCAGTACTTC. Its translation is CASSRPGGEADEQYF.

The J gene is TRBJ1-6, the V gene TRBV23-1; 8 bases map to TRBD1. TRBV23-1 falls under the ORF class, with uncertain function. The CDR3 sequence is 17 residues long. V gave up 7 bases and J gave up 10 bases; unmatched junction bases: 18. CDR3 sequence: CASTGQGLGFRRSPLHF. In nucleotides, the CDR3 is TGCGCCAGCACTGGACAGGGACTTGGTTTTAGGCGATCACCCCTCCACTTT.

The rearrangement uses TRBV28 and TRBJ1-1; 7 positions match TRBD1. Germline CDR1 and CDR2: MDHEN and SYDVKM. This CDR3 has 15 amino acids. V gave up 2 bases and J gave up 8 bases; unmatched junction bases: 11. The CDR3 DNA follows: TGTGCCAGCAGTTTAAGGTTGAGTGAGACAGGGGAAGCTTTCTTT. Its translation is CASSLRLSETGEAFF.

The chain recombines TRBV27 with TRBJ1-4; D unresolved. Germline V lookup: CDR1 MNHEY, CDR2 SMNVEV (reference sequence). There are 14 residues in the CDR3. Between the trimmed V and J ends, which lost 3 bases and 4 bases, there was a span of 9 bases. In DNA form, the CDR3 reads TGTGCCAGCAGTTTGGGCAGGAATAATGAAAAACTGTTTTTT. Amino acids: CASSLGRNNEKLFF.

CDR3 DNA sequence: TGTGCCAGTAAACAGGGCGCGCAGCCCCAGCATTTT. It codes for CASKQGAQPQHF. The chain couples TRBV2 to TRBJ1-5; a weak D match, TRBD1 (6 bases). V shed 9 bases and J shed 7 bases, with 13 bases lying between them. CDR3 length: 12 residues. The germline CDR1 and CDR2 sequences are SNHLY and FYNNEI.

The chain uses TRBV6-5 and TRBJ2-7; D gene ambiguous. Per germline, CDR1 MNHEY and CDR2 SVGAGI. The CDR3 loop spans 14 amino acids. Trimming removed 7 bases at V and 3 bases at J, with 16 bases between. The CDR3, as DNA: TGTGCCAGCAAGCCCCTCGGAGTGGGCTACGAGCAGTACTTC. Its translation: CASKPLGVGYEQYF.

The gene calls are TRBV9 and TRBJ2-1, with a weak D call TRBD1 (5 bases). CDR1 SGDLS and CDR2 YYNGEE come from the germline V gene. This CDR3 region has 14 residues. Between the trimmed V and J ends, which lost 1 base and 5 bases, there was a span of 10 bases. CDR3 sequence: CASSVQGSNNEQFF. CDR3 in DNA: TGTGCCAGCAGCGTACAGGGATCGAACAATGAGCAGTTCTTC.

Comments on this clone: The junction departs from germline at one end; a sequencing error may be responsible. The chain couples TRBV7-7 to TRBJ2-5; 7 nucleotides match TRBD2. Germline CDR1 is SSHAT and CDR2 is FNYEAQ (reference sequence). This CDR3 has 14 residues. This CDR3 reads CASSLAGRVETQYF. Written as DNA, the CDR3 is TGTGCTAGCAGCTTAGCGGGCAGGGTAGAGACCCAGTACTTC.

This chain connects TRBV4-1 to TRBJ2-2; tentatively, D is TRBD2 (6 bases). V gave up 3 bases and J gave up 4 bases, with 15 bases separating them. The germline gives CDR1 MGHRA, CDR2 YSYEKL. The CDR3 has 16 residues. CDR3 nucleotide sequence: TGCGCCAGCAGCCAGATTGCCGGGACTCCCACCGGGGAGCTGTTTTTT. Protein: CASSQIAGTPTGELFF.